One T cell receptor (beta chain) is described in this entry. The table came from immunoSEQ multiplex PCR; TCRdb's copy has only in-frame clones and leaves some out. Counted here are 100,000 or so clones, about 93% occurring once; the ten biggest clones make up under 2%. This entry is derived from a study of T cell changes during pregnancy in multiple sclerosis. Sequencing was performed on peripheral blood, taken after pregnancy. The sequence was collected from a female donor in good health, enrolled as a control in a pregnancy study.

CDR3 bases: TGTGCCAGCAGCCACGTTAGCGGGAGCTCCTACAATGAGCAGTTCTTC. Translating it yields CASSHVSGSSYNEQFF. This chain links TRBV4-2 with TRBJ2-1; 9 bases fit TRBD2. The germline V gene has CDR1 LGHNA and CDR2 YNFKEQ. The CDR3 contains 16 residues. The trim removed 3 bases at V and 0 bases at J, leaving 3 bases unmatched.